Below, 11 T cell receptor beta chains from the same sample are listed, as sequenced in a study of T cells in Graves' hyperthyroidism and ophthalmopathy. Amplification of TCR beta CDR3 regions was performed using RNA transcripts as template. A set of HTBI primers served as the primers for a first-round RT-PCR of the TCR CDR3. A single record per CDR3 protein comes from TCRdb applying MiXCR to the multiplex PCR reads. The data contain approximately 360,000 distinct CDR3 sequences, 15% to 19% of them singletons. The sample was blood. The receptors stem from a woman under 30 with Graves' hyperthyroidism that later progressed to Graves' ophthalmopathy.

In its sample, this clonotype was seen a few times. The chain has TRBV5-5 and TRBJ2-7; D uncertain. Germline V CDR1 and CDR2: SGHKS, YYEKEE (reference sequence). CDR3 length equals 16 residues. The germline V and J ends were trimmed by 2 bases and 4 bases, with 19 bases remaining between them. The CDR3 spells CASSFRSRDSPYEQYF. Written as DNA, the CDR3 is TGTGCCAGCAGCTTTAGGTCGAGAGACTCGCCTTACGAGCAGTACTTC.

There are many counts of this clonotype. The CDR3 here is CSALRGVELFF. CDR3 in DNA: TGCAGTGCCCTTCGCGGGGTCGAACTGTTTTTT. The rearrangement joins TRBV20-1 to TRBJ1-4; D gene unclear. V lost 6 bases and J 12 bases, leaving 14 bases between the germline ends. The germline CDR1 and CDR2 sequences are DFQATT and SNEGSKA (reference sequence). CDR3 length: 11 residues.

This clonotype was counted a few times. A read error may produce the germline difference seen at one junction end. The chain combines TRBV2 with TRBJ2-7; the match to TRBD1 covers 12 bases. This CDR3 spans 16 amino acids. Germline CDR1 and CDR2: SNHLY and FYNNEI. This CDR3 reads CASIIRGQGATYEQCF. DNA for the CDR3: TGTGCCAGCATTATTCGGGGACAGGGGGCCACCTACGAGCAGTGCTTC.

This clonotype was detected many times. The V and J genes are TRBV7-6 and TRBJ1-5; D unclear. The CDR3 is 14 amino acids. From germline, CDR1 is SGHVS and CDR2 FNYEAQ. Trimming removed 1 base at V and 4 bases at J, with 8 bases between. This chain's CDR3 is CASSLGGLNQPQHF. The CDR3 coding sequence is TGTGCCAGCAGCTTAGGAGGGTTAAATCAGCCCCAGCATTTT.

This clonotype appeared a few times. The V gene is TRBV12-3 or TRBV12-4, the J gene TRBJ2-1, with D unresolved. Trimming stripped 2 bases from V and 5 bases from J, with 4 bases between. The CDR3 has 12 amino acids. This CDR3 is CASSLTHNEQFF. The CDR3 DNA reads as TGTGCCAGCAGTTTAACCCACAATGAGCAGTTCTTC.

Comment on this clonotype: A much larger clone sits a single nucleotide away, making a read error possible. The chain employs TRBV11-2 and TRBJ2-7; D unresolved. The CDR3 is 13 residues long. V was shortened by 4 bases and J by 6 bases, with 13 bases between the two germline ends. Germline loops: CDR1 SGHAT, CDR2 FQNNGV. CDR3 residues: CASSSGPNCEQYF. The DNA for the CDR3 is TGTGCCAGCAGCTCAGGACCGAACTGCGAGCAGTACTTC.

CDR3 DNA: TGTGCCTCCCTTAGAGGAGACCGGGAGGCTGAAGCTTTCTTT. Residues: CASLRGDREAEAFF. J is TRBJ1-1 and V is TRBV2, with D unclear. Trimming shortened V by 11 bases and J by 6 bases, and 22 bases separated the two germline ends. This CDR3 contains 14 residues. The V gene's germline CDR1 is SNHLY and CDR2 FYNNEI.

This clonotype was recorded many times. The V gene is TRBV2, the J gene TRBJ2-5; D unresolved. The length of the CDR3 is 12 residues. Germline V gives CDR1 SNHLY, CDR2 FYNNEI. The V and J ends lost 4 bases and 4 bases respectively, with 7 bases between them. The CDR3 DNA is TGTGCCAGCAGTGGTAGTTCAGAGACCCAGTACTTC. Translating gives CASSGSSETQYF. The variable domain in full, completed from reference TRBV2 and TRBJ2-5, reads EPEVTQTPSHQVTQMGQEVILRCVPISNHLYFYWYRQILGQKVEFLVSFYNNEISEKSEIFDDQFSVERPDGSNFTLKIRSTKLEDSAMYFCASSGSSETQYFGPGTRLLVL.

Details on this clonotype: A much larger clone differs from this one at a single base, so this may be a read error. This CDR3 is missing its conserved last phenylalanine or tryptophan, likely due to a read error. This sequence joins TRBV27 and TRBJ2-7; TRBD1 might be the D (6 bases). CDR3 length equals 12 residues. The V end was cut by 10 bases, the J end by 2 bases, with 12 bases between. CDR1 is MNHEY, CDR2 SMNVEV, per germline (reference sequence). Here the CDR3 DNA reads TGTGCCAAAAACAGGGAAGCCTACGAGCAGTACTAC. It is translated as CAKNREAYEQYY.

This clonotype was counted a few times. V and J are TRBV11-3 and TRBJ2-5; no definite D call. CDR3 length equals 13 residues. Looked up from germline, CDR1 is SGHNT and CDR2 is YENEEA. With 2 bases removed from V and 5 bases from J, the gap between germline ends came to 9 bases. CDR3 nucleotide sequence: TGTGCCAGCAGCTTACGCCGGACGGAGACCCAGTACTTC. It specifies CASSLRRTETQYF.

This clonotype was seen repeatedly, ten times or more. The V gene is TRBV11-2, the J gene TRBJ2-3, with 12 nucleotides matching TRBD2. The CDR3 contains 15 residues. The junction had 2 bases not matched to a gene; V was cut back by 2 bases and J by 5 bases. CDR1 and CDR2 (germline): SGHAT, FQNNGV. The CDR3 loop is CASSLLAGGVDTQYF. The CDR3 DNA reads TGTGCCAGCAGCTTACTAGCGGGAGGGGTAGATACGCAGTATTTT.